This TCR beta chain was captured by sequencing in a study of CD8 T cells in Susac syndrome. As for the study in general: Patients with Susac syndrome were therapy-naive, treated with corticosteroids, or treated with intravenous immunoglobulin alone when blood was collected. Overall study findings and caveats: CD8+ clones in Susac expanded most in TEMRA cells and active patients.

Reverse transcription used 0.5 to 1 ug RNA and random hexamers. Each CDR3 protein is one row after TCRdb ran MiXCR on the immunoSEQ multiplex PCR reads. The sample lists about 140,000 distinct CDR3 sequences, roughly 94% occurring once. As for this clonotype: Its antigen is currently unknown.

V lost 4 bases and J lost 2; bases outside the gene matches: 12. This CDR3 has 18 residues. Germline V lookup: CDR1 SGHDT, CDR2 YYEEEE. The sequence was collected from a human donor with Susac syndrome. This chain uses TRBV5-6 with TRBJ2-1, with 10 bases fitting TRBD1. The sample consisted of CD8+ T cells from PBMCs. This CDR3 reads CASSQYTGTGDPYNEQFF. Written as DNA, the CDR3 is TGTGCCAGCAGCCAGTATACCGGGACAGGGGACCCCTACAATGAGCAGTTCTTC.